A selection of T cell receptor beta chains follows, all from one sample in a study of PD-1 blockade in classical Hodgkin lymphoma. Repertoires were generated with immunoSEQ multiplex PCR, while TCRdb's copy carries only in-frame clones and drops some. The sample includes approximately 61,000 clones, over 75% of them seen just once. Source: peripheral blood mononuclear cells (PBMCs), taken at baseline. Receptors originate from a human donor with classical Hodgkin lymphoma. The CDR3 runs from the conserved cysteine through the conserved F or W. D genes are given only for firm matches. A row's size may be missing; if present it is once, few, many or a size class.

v_call	d_call	j_call	clone_size	cdr3_nt	cdr3_aa
TRBV9	NA	TRBJ1-3	NA	TGTGCCAGCAGCGTAAGTGGAAACACCATATATTTT	CASSVSGNTIYF
TRBV2	NA	TRBJ2-2	NA	TGTGCCAGCAGTGCGTCAGGGACCACCGGGGAGCTGTTTTTT	CASSASGTTGELFF
TRBV6-5	NA	TRBJ1-6	NA	TGTGCCAGCAGTTACTCTACAGTTAATTCACCCCTCCACTTT	CASSYSTVNSPLHF
TRBV4-1	NA	TRBJ1-1	NA	TGCGCCAGCAGCCAGACTAACACTGAAGCTTTCTTT	CASSQTNTEAFF
TRBV7-9	NA	TRBJ2-3	NA	TGTGCCAGCAGCTCCCGCGGGAGCACAGATACGCAGTATTTT	CASSSRGSTDTQYF
TRBV30	TRBD1	TRBJ2-1	NA	TGTGCCTGGAGTGTCGGGACAGGGTACAATGAGCAGTTCTTC	CAWSVGTGYNEQFF
TRBV19	NA	TRBJ1-5	once	TGTGCCAGTATAGGGACGGTTCTTAGCAATCAGCCCCAGCATTTT	CASIGTVLSNQPQHF
TRBV19	TRBD1	TRBJ1-5	NA	TGTGCCAGTAGTCCGAGCGGAGACAGGGGTAACCATTTT	CASSPSGDRGNHF
TRBV7-8	NA	TRBJ2-2	NA	TGTGCCAGCAGCTTAGCCCCTTCGAGGGGGGAGCTGTTTTTT	CASSLAPSRGELFF
TRBV5-4	NA	TRBJ1-1	few	TGTGCCAGCAGCGGTAGCGCAGGCCTTGAAGCTTTCTTT	CASSGSAGLEAFF
TRBV27	NA	TRBJ2-6	NA	TGTGCCAGCAGCTACAGGACCTCTGGGGCCAACGTCCTGACTTTC	CASSYRTSGANVLTF
TRBV6-5	NA	TRBJ1-6	NA	TGTGCCAGCAGTTACTCTACCCAGGGTTCTAATTCACCCCTCCACTTT	CASSYSTQGSNSPLHF
TRBV5-1	TRBD2	TRBJ2-1	NA	TGCGCCAGCAGCCCACGGACTAGCGGGGCAATGGCTCATGAGCAGTTCTTC	CASSPRTSGAMAHEQFF
TRBV6-1	NA	TRBJ1-6	NA	TGTGCCACCACGTTAGGGTATAATTCACCCCTCCACTTT	CATTLGYNSPLHF
TRBV7-9	TRBD2	TRBJ2-7	NA	TGTGCCAGCAGCAACCTAGCGGGGGGAAAGCGGGAGCAGTACTTC	CASSNLAGGKREQYF
TRBV7-9	NA	TRBJ1-6	NA	TGTGCCAGCAGCTTAGATGGCTCCTATAATTCACCCCTCCACTTT	CASSLDGSYNSPLHF
TRBV5-1	TRBD2	TRBJ2-3	NA	TGCGCCAGCAGCCCCACTTTAGCGGGGGCGGATACGCAGTATTTT	CASSPTLAGADTQYF
TRBV6-6	NA	TRBJ1-2	NA	TGTGCCAGCAGTTACTATGGCTACACCTTC	CASSYYGYTF
TRBV5-1	TRBD1	TRBJ2-5	NA	TGCGCCAGCAGCTTGGGGACAGGGGTGGAGACCCAGTACTTC	CASSLGTGVETQYF
TRBV2	TRBD1	TRBJ1-2	NA	TGTGCCAGCAGTGAAGTGAGGGCAGGGGGAAATGGCTACACCTTC	CASSEVRAGGNGYTF
TRBV10-3	NA	TRBJ1-2	NA	TGTGCCATCAGTGAGTCGATTCCGGGGGTTGGCTACACCTTC	CAISESIPGVGYTF
TRBV5-1	NA	TRBJ1-1	NA	TGCGCCAGCAGCTTGGTGGGCAAGGAAGCTTTCTTT	CASSLVGKEAFF
TRBV5-8	NA	TRBJ2-5	NA	TGTGCCAGCAATCGGGCTCAAGAGACCCAGTACTTC	CASNRAQETQYF
TRBV2	NA	TRBJ1-1	NA	TGTGCCAGCAGTGACACCCGGGACGGAAGGACTGAAGCTTTCTTT	CASSDTRDGRTEAFF
TRBV19	TRBD2	TRBJ2-3	NA	TGTGCCAGTAGTATCAAAGCGGGGGGTACGGATACGCAGTATTTT	CASSIKAGGTDTQYF
TRBV18	TRBD2	TRBJ2-1	NA	TGTGCCAGCTCACCTCCGGGACTAGCGGGGGGGCCCAATGAGCAGTTCTTC	CASSPPGLAGGPNEQFF
TRBV7-9	NA	TRBJ1-2	NA	TGTGCCAGCAGCCGAACAGGGATCGACTATGGCTACACCTTC	CASSRTGIDYGYTF